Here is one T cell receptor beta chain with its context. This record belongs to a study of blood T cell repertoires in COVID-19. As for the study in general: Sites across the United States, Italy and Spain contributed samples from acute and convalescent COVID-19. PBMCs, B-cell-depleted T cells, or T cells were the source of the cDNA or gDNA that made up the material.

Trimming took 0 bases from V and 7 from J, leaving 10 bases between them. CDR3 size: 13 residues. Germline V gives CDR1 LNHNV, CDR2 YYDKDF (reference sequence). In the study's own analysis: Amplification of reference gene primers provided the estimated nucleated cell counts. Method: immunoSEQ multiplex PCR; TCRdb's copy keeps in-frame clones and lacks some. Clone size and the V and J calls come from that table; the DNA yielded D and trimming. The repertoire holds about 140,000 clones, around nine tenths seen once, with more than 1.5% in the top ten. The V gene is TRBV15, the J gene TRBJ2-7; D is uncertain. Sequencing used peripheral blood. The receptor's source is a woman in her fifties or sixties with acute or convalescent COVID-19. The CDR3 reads CATSRDRNEEQYF. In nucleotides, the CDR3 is TGTGCCACCAGCAGAGATCGTAACGAGGAGCAGTACTTC.